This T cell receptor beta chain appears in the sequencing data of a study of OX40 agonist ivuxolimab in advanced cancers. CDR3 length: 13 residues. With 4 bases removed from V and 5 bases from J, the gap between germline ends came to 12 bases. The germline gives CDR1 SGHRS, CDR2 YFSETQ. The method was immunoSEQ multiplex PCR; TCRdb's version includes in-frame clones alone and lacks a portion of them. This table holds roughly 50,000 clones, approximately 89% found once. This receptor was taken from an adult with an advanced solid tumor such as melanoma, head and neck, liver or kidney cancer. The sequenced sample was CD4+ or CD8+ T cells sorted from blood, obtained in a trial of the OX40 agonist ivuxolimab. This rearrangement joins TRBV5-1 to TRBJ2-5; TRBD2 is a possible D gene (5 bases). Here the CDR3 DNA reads TGCGCCAGCAGCCGGGGTTCGGCGGAGACCCAGTACTTC. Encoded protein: CASSRGSAETQYF.